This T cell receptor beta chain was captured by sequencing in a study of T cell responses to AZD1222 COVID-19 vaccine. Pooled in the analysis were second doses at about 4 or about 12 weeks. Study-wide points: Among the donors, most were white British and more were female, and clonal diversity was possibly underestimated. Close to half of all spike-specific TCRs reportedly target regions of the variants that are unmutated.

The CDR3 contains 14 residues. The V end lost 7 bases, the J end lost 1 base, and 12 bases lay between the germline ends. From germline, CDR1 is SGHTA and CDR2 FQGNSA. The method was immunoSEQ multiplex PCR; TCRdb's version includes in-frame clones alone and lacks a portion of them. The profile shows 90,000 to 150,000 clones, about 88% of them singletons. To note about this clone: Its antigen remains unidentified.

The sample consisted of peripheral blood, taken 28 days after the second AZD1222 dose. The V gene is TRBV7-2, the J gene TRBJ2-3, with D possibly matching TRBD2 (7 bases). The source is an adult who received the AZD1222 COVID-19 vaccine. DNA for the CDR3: TGTGCCAGCATCTTCGGGGGGCGCACAGATACGCAGTATTTT. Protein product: CASIFGGRTDTQYF.